One and the same sample provided the 18 T cell receptor beta chains below, sequenced in a study of radiation and T cells in renal cell carcinoma. Regarding time point: baseline pretreatment blood. Sample treatment: 15 Gy SBRT to primary tumor, nephrectomy 4 weeks later. Some clones are missing from TCRdb's copy, which holds only in-frame ones; the method was immunoSEQ multiplex PCR. The table records about 59,000 clones, around 80% of them present only once. The material sequenced was blood, taken from a patient whose treatment included radiotherapy and nephrectomy. The receptors come from a man aged 55 to 70 with renal cell carcinoma.

This sequence joins TRBV11-2 and TRBJ2-2; no clear D gene. Looked up from germline, CDR1 is SGHAT and CDR2 is FQNNGV. There are 13 residues in the CDR3. Trimming stripped 5 bases from V and 6 bases from J, with 10 bases between. The CDR3: CASSPVGPGELFF. The CDR3 DNA reads as TGTGCCAGCAGCCCTGTTGGGCCCGGGGAGCTGTTTTTT.

The chain uses TRBV7-9 and TRBJ2-7; 9 positions agree with TRBD1. The CDR3 has 15 residues. J was trimmed by 3 bases and V by 5 bases; bases with no gene match: 8. Germline lookup yields CDR1 SEHNR and CDR2 FQNEAQ (reference sequence). The CDR3: CASSPRTGAIYEQYV. In DNA form, the CDR3 reads TGTGCCAGCAGCCCGCGGACAGGGGCGATCTACGAGCAGTACGTC.

In this sample, this clone turned up a few times. The chain combines TRBV11-2 with TRBJ2-1; the match to TRBD1 covers 9 bases. This CDR3 comprises 15 residues. J gave up 4 bases and V 4 bases, and 5 bases lay outside the gene matches. Per germline, CDR1 SGHAT and CDR2 FQNNGV. CDR3 sequence reads: CASSSRDRAYNEQFF. CDR3 sequence (DNA): TGTGCCAGCAGCTCCCGGGACAGGGCTTACAATGAGCAGTTCTTC. Full variable domain (missing parts from reference TRBV11-2 and TRBJ2-1): EAGVAQSPRYKIIEKRQSVAFWCNPISGHATLYWYQQILGQGPKLLIQFQNNGVVDDSQLPKDRFSAERLKGVDSTLKIQPAKLEDSAVYLCASSSRDRAYNEQFFGPGTRLTVL.

The chain is built from TRBV30 and TRBJ1-2; 10 bases agree with TRBD1. This CDR3 is 15 amino acids long. The germline V gene encodes CDR1 GTSNPN and CDR2 SVGIG (reference sequence). This CDR3 is CARQGAALDNYGYTF. CDR3 DNA sequence: TGTGCTAGACAGGGGGCGGCCCTTGATAACTATGGCTACACCTTC.

V usage is TRBV7-3 and J usage is TRBJ2-3; 11 bases are shared with TRBD2. This CDR3 contains 16 residues. V lost 3 bases and J lost 4; bases outside the gene matches: 6. Germline CDR1 reads SGHTA; CDR2 reads FQGTGA. The DNA for the CDR3 is TGTGCCAGCAGCTTTCATAGCGGGAGGGCCCCAGATACGCAGTATTTT. Its translation: CASSFHSGRAPDTQYF.

This clone was seen once. This rearrangement joins TRBV30 to TRBJ1-2; D is uncertain. This CDR3 is built from 13 residues. CDR1 is GTSNPN and CDR2 is SVGIG in the germline V gene (reference sequence). V was cut by 0 bases and J by 7 bases, with 12 bases left in between. The CDR3 DNA is TGTGCCTGGAGTGTACACGGGGTGGCTGGCTACACCTTC. Encoded protein: CAWSVHGVAGYTF.

V gene TRBV6-1 combines with J gene TRBJ1-3, with 10 bases matching TRBD1. J gave up 0 bases and V 1 base, and 0 bases lay outside the gene matches. The CDR3 totals 16 residues. Germline loops: CDR1 MNHNS, CDR2 SASEGT. CDR3 residues: CASSEGTGGSGNTIYF. CDR3 nucleotide sequence: TGTGCCAGCAGTGAAGGGACAGGGGGCTCTGGAAACACCATATATTTT.

The chain carries TRBV7-2 and TRBJ2-2; TRBD1 might be the D (6 bases). Between the trimmed V and J ends, which lost 6 bases and 3 bases, there was a span of 14 bases. Germline V gives CDR1 SGHTA, CDR2 FQGNSA. The CDR3 consists of 15 residues. The CDR3 protein is CASSLQGGDTGELFF. CDR3 nucleotides: TGTGCCAGCAGTTTACAGGGCGGCGACACCGGGGAGCTGTTTTTT. The complete variable domain, with remaining parts taken from reference TRBV7-2 and TRBJ2-2, reads GAGVSQSPSNKVTEKGKDVELRCDPISGHTALYWYRQSLGQGLEFLIYFQGNSAPDKSGLPSDRFSAERTGGSVSTLTIQRTQQEDSAVYLCASSLQGGDTGELFFGEGSRLTVL.

This chain links TRBV7-6 with TRBJ2-1; TRBD2 aligns across 11 bases. Looked up from germline, CDR1 is SGHVS and CDR2 is FNYEAQ. The V gene end was trimmed by 3 bases and the J gene end by 5 bases; junction bases not matched to a gene: 6. The CDR3 is 16 amino acids. In DNA, the CDR3 is TGTGCCAGCAGCTTTCAGGGACTAGCGGCCAACAATGAGCAGTTCTTC. It yields the protein CASSFQGLAANNEQFF.

The chain is built from TRBV4-3 and TRBJ1-1, with D unresolved. The length of the CDR3 is 15 residues. V lost 0 bases and J lost 3, with 11 bases in between. From germline, CDR1 is LGHNA and CDR2 YSLEER. The DNA for the CDR3 is TGCGCCAGCAGCCAAGAGAACATCGGCTACACTGAAGCTTTCTTT. Its translation: CASSQENIGYTEAFF.

V usage is TRBV6-5 and J usage is TRBJ1-6; D may be TRBD1 (5 bases). CDR3 length: 14 residues. Trimming stripped 6 bases from V and 6 bases from J, with 12 bases between. Looked up from germline, CDR1 is MNHEY and CDR2 is SVGAGI. CDR3 bases: TGTGCCAGCAGCCCGGGGCCCTCTAATTCACCCCTCCACTTT. This translates into CASSPGPSNSPLHF.

This chain links TRBV27 with TRBJ1-1; D is perhaps TRBD1 (5 bases). This CDR3 is built from 15 residues. Germline CDR1 is MNHEY and CDR2 is SMNVEV (reference sequence). The V end lost 2 bases, the J end lost 4 bases, and 14 bases lay between the germline ends. The CDR3 region is CASSLGGNYGTEAFF. The CDR3 DNA reads as TGTGCCAGCAGTTTAGGGGGTAATTACGGCACTGAAGCTTTCTTT.

This rearrangement joins TRBV30 to TRBJ1-1; D unresolved. The CDR3 spans 14 residues. Germline-derived CDR1 and CDR2 are GTSNPN and SVGIG (reference sequence). Trimming removed 0 bases at V and 0 bases at J, with 8 bases between. CDR3 DNA sequence: TGTGCCTGGAGTGTCGATGGATTGAACACTGAAGCTTTCTTT. It encodes CAWSVDGLNTEAFF.

V gene TRBV30 combines with J gene TRBJ2-1; TRBD1 aligns across 7 bases. This CDR3 spans 13 amino acids. V lost 5 bases and J lost 5; bases outside the gene matches: 6. Germline V gives CDR1 GTSNPN, CDR2 SVGIG (reference sequence). The chain's CDR3 is CAWGRDRDNEQFF. The CDR3 coding sequence is TGTGCCTGGGGCCGGGACAGAGACAATGAGCAGTTCTTC.

The chain couples TRBV2 to TRBJ2-1; TRBD1 might be the D (6 bases). Germline V CDR1 and CDR2: SNHLY, FYNNEI. V was trimmed by 2 bases and J by 4 bases, leaving 12 bases between them. This CDR3 is built from 15 residues. CDR3 in amino acids: CASSEIGQPYNEQFF. In DNA, the CDR3 is TGTGCCAGCAGTGAAATAGGACAGCCTTACAATGAGCAGTTCTTC.

The DNA of the CDR3 is TGTGCCAGCAGCTCCATAGCGGGGGGGCTGGGAAATGAGCAGTTCTTC. Translating it yields CASSSIAGGLGNEQFF. The chain combines TRBV5-4 with TRBJ2-1; the match to TRBD2 covers 11 bases. The J segment lost 7 bases and the V segment lost 3 bases, leaving 9 bases of the junction unmatched. The CDR3 length is 16 residues. In germline, CDR1 is SGHNT, CDR2 YYREEE (reference sequence).

V is TRBV5-1 and J is TRBJ2-1; TRBD2 might be the D (5 bases). Germline V gene sequence: CDR1 SGHRS, CDR2 YFSETQ. The CDR3 totals 13 residues. Deletions cut 4 bases from V and 12 bases from J, with 17 bases between. The CDR3 is CASSPTLADRQFF. The CDR3 nucleotides read TGCGCCAGCAGCCCCACCCTAGCTGATCGGCAGTTCTTC.

V is TRBV5-1 and J is TRBJ2-3, with a weak D call TRBD2 (6 bases). Per the germline V gene, CDR1 is SGHRS and CDR2 is YFSETQ. CDR3 size: 17 residues. Trimming took off 4 bases at V and 0 bases at J, with 18 bases between the two ends. CDR3 in amino acids: CASSTGSGGTSTDTQYF. The CDR3 DNA sequence: TGCGCCAGCAGCACCGGATCTGGGGGGACTAGCACAGATACGCAGTATTTT. The full variable domain, its missing parts supplied by reference TRBV5-1 and TRBJ2-3, is KAGVTQTPRYLIKTRGQQVTLSCSPISGHRSVSWYQQTPGQGLQFLFEYFSETQRNKGNFPGRFSGRQFSNSRSEMNVSTLELGDSALYLCASSTGSGGTSTDTQYFGPGTRLTVL.